The following is a T cell receptor (beta chain) sequence with its context. The entry originates in a study of blood T cell repertoires in COVID-19. Germline CDR1 SNHLY, CDR2 FYNNEI. This CDR3 is 13 amino acids long. Original data processing: Estimation of nucleated cell counts relied on the amplification of reference gene primers. Produced via immunoSEQ multiplex PCR; TCRdb's table is partial and in-frame only. V, J and clone size are taken as reported in that table, and D and trimming were inferred from the DNA itself. The table lists around 95,000 clones, over 65% of them singletons, with 10% to 15% in the top ten.

The sequence came from a human donor in a cohort sampled during active COVID-19. Sample: peripheral blood. The chain couples TRBV2 to TRBJ2-3; 8 bases map to TRBD1. CDR3 DNA sequence: TGTGCTGGTACAGGGGGGAAAGGGGATACGCAGTATTTT. This codes for CAGTGGKGDTQYF.